This TCR beta chain came from a study of blood T cell repertoires in COVID-19 (TCRdb year 2020). Concerning the study at large: Samples covering the acute and convalescent phases of COVID-19 were provided by collaborators in the United States, Italy and Spain. The prospective study material was composed of cDNA or gDNA derived from T cells, B-cell-depleted T cells, or PBMCs. The dataset comprised deeply sampled blood TCRbeta repertoires from subjects exposed to, actively infected with, or recovered from COVID-19. The repertoires were made available in a free public database intended to serve as a resource for research on the immune response to SARS-CoV-2. Samples were obtained from the ongoing ImmuneRACE study (first 160 participants) and from about 1,300 subjects provided by 6 global collaborators. The sample metadata nearly always contained a de-identified subject ID, COVID-19 status, age in years and sex. Where available, HLA class I and class II types were obtained from metadata supplied by the sample provider rather than from assay-based typing. The research as a whole found: Clinical and demographic metadata were provided uncurated, with the amount varying by source and participant.

In the germline V gene (reference sequence), CDR1 corresponds to LNHDA and CDR2 to SQIVND. At the junction V is shortened by 4 bases and J by 1 base; bases outside the gene matches: 8. The CDR3 holds 16 amino acids from the cysteine to the phenylalanine. Just CDR3 DNA is preserved here, 48 bases in frame from base 1. At one collaborating source in Seattle, patients were enrolled during active infection and were followed longitudinally through the course of disease. The collaborating institutions used their own protocols to collect whole blood in K2EDTA tubes. For TCRbeta analysis, collaborators shipped samples as frozen whole blood, isolated PBMCs, or DNA extracted from either of those sample types. TCRbeta CDR3 regions were amplified from genomic DNA by means of the immunoSEQ Assay, a bias-controlled multiplex PCR. The authors processed their data as follows. Nucleated cell counts per sample were estimated from amplification of reference gene primers within the assay. To quantify the absolute abundance of each unique TCRbeta CDR3 rearrangement, sequence reads were collapsed and filtered. Productive Simpson clonality was computed per sample as the square root of Simpson's diversity index over productive rearrangements. TCRdb obtained this table from immuneACCESS and retained in-frame rearrangements with V and J assigned. These tables miss some clones; where compared with another copy, unresolved V genes account for less than half of the shortfall, and the remainder is unexplained. D and trimming come from the DNA, and the V and J calls and clone size come from that table. This sample comprises approximately 150,000 clones, approximately 93% of them detected only once. 2% of the sample belongs to the ten largest clones.

Concerning this clone itself: Its antigen is currently not known. Qualities for individual bases were not recorded, and no much larger clone is one base off.

The sequence was obtained from a woman aged 55-69 years with COVID-19, enrolled during active disease. Sample: peripheral blood. The chain is made from TRBV19 and TRBJ1-1; TRBD1 aligns with 8 central bases. The CDR3 region: CASSTTRTGRNTEAFF. The DNA sequence is TGTGCCAGTAGTACAACTCGGACAGGGCGGAACACTGAAGCTTTCTTT.